The 28 T cell receptor beta chains below all came from one sample that was sequenced in a study of blood T cell repertoires in COVID-19. Libraries were prepared by immunoSEQ multiplex PCR; TCRdb keeps only in-frame clonotypes and omits some of them. The sample shows about 120,000 clones, approximately 87% of them seen only once. Sequenced material: peripheral blood. These receptors originate from a woman between 45 and 60 years old with acute or convalescent COVID-19.

This clone was observed a handful of times. The chain recombines TRBV19 with TRBJ1-1; D gene unclear. Germline CDR1 is LNHDA and CDR2 is SQIVND (reference sequence). V was cut by 6 bases and J by 3 bases, with 14 bases left in between. The CDR3 loop spans 14 amino acids. Here the CDR3 DNA reads TGTGCCAGTAGACGAGGAGGTTTCGACACTGAAGCTTTCTTT. Translation gives CASRRGGFDTEAFF.

Comment on this clone: This sample also contains other DNA sequences that code for the same CDR3. This chain links TRBV4-3 with TRBJ1-1; D is perhaps TRBD1 (5 bases). This CDR3 is 14 amino acids long. The V end lost 0 bases, the J end lost 2 bases, and 7 bases lay between the germline ends. The V gene's germline CDR1 is LGHNA and CDR2 YSLEER. The CDR3 sequence: CASSQDQGNTEAFF. Here the CDR3 DNA reads TGCGCCAGCAGCCAAGACCAGGGTAACACTGAAGCTTTCTTT.

The chain links TRBV19 to TRBJ1-6; weak D call: TRBD1 (5 bases). This CDR3 contains 14 residues. Germline CDR1 is LNHDA and CDR2 is SQIVND (reference sequence). Trimming took 2 bases from V and 5 from J, leaving 7 bases between them. As DNA, the CDR3 is TGTGCCAGTAGTATATTAGGGGATAATTCACCCCTCCACTTT. It codes for CASSILGDNSPLHF.

The chain links TRBV6-2 or TRBV6-3 to TRBJ2-1; TRBD2 matches 13 bases. The trim removed 4 bases at V and 8 bases at J, leaving 5 bases unmatched. The CDR3 length is 15 residues. The germline V gene has CDR1 MNHEY and CDR2 SVGEGT. In nucleotides, the CDR3 is TGTGCCAGCAGTTTCGGACTAGCGGGGGTGGATGAGCAGTTCTTC. This gives the protein CASSFGLAGVDEQFF.

The chain joins TRBV6-2 or TRBV6-3 to TRBJ2-7; 14 bases line up with TRBD2. The V and J ends lost 2 bases and 10 bases, in that order; junction bases with no gene match: 7. Germline CDR1 is MNHEY and CDR2 is SVGEGT. This CDR3 is built from 15 residues. The DNA of the CDR3 is TGTGCCAGCAGTTACGGGACTAGCGGGAGTACATCCCAGTACTTC. This sequence encodes CASSYGTSGSTSQYF.

This sequence joins TRBV19 and TRBJ2-1; tentative D call: TRBD1 (6 bases). The germline V and J ends were trimmed by 6 bases and 6 bases, with 18 bases remaining between them. Per germline, CDR1 LNHDA and CDR2 SQIVND (reference sequence). This CDR3 comprises 15 residues. CDR3 bases: TGTGCCAGTAGCCCCGGGACAAGGGGTCTCAATGAGCAGTTCTTC. The encoded protein is CASSPGTRGLNEQFF. Full variable domain (missing parts from reference TRBV19 and TRBJ2-1): DGGITQSPKYLFRKEGQNVTLSCEQNLNHDAMYWYRQDPGQGLRLIYYSQIVNDFQKGDIAEGYSVSREKKESFPLTVTSAQKNPTAFYLCASSPGTRGLNEQFFGPGTRLTVL.

V is TRBV5-6 and J is TRBJ2-3; 7 bases align to TRBD2. The germline V gene encodes CDR1 SGHDT and CDR2 YYEEEE. Trimming removed 1 base from V and 5 bases from J; junction bases left unmatched: 10. The CDR3 runs to 16 residues. CDR3 DNA: TGTGCCAGCAGCTTGCCCACCAGCGGGGTCTTAGATACGCAGTATTTT. Its protein product is CASSLPTSGVLDTQYF.

This clone has only one observation. The rearrangement joins TRBV7-2 to TRBJ2-6, with D possibly TRBD1 on 6 matching bases. CDR3 length: 15 residues. Germline assignment: CDR1 SGHTA and CDR2 FQGNSA. V was clipped by 5 bases and J by 2 bases, with 10 bases between them. CDR3 in amino acids: CASSPEGAGANVLTF. The DNA of the CDR3 is TGTGCCAGCAGCCCAGAGGGGGCTGGGGCCAACGTCCTGACTTTC.

The table lists this clone with a few counts. The chain carries TRBV5-1 and TRBJ2-1, with D possibly being TRBD2 (5 bases). Germline V gives CDR1 SGHRS, CDR2 YFSETQ. This CDR3 has 15 amino acids. Trimming shortened V by 4 bases and J by 1 base, and 12 bases separated the two germline ends. The CDR3 region has the DNA TGCGCCAGCAGCCCGACTATGCCATCCTACAATGAGCAGTTCTTC. Translation: CASSPTMPSYNEQFF.

This chain joins TRBV10-3 and TRBJ1-2; D gene uncertain. CDR1 and CDR2 from the germline V gene are ENHRY and SYGVKD. CDR3 size: 12 residues. V was trimmed by 3 bases and J by 2 bases, leaving 4 bases between them. This CDR3 reads CAISELNYGYTF. The CDR3 bases are TGTGCCATCAGTGAACTGAACTATGGCTACACCTTC.

As DNA, the CDR3 is TGCAGTGCTAGTACCGGGACAGCTGCTATGAACACTGAAGCTTTCTTT. This sequence encodes CSASTGTAAMNTEAFF. The J gene is TRBJ1-1, the V gene TRBV20-1; TRBD1 agrees at 7 bases. Germline values: CDR1 DFQATT, CDR2 SNEGSKA (reference sequence). Trimming removed 3 bases from V and 0 bases from J; junction bases left unmatched: 10. The CDR3 loop spans 16 amino acids.

The chain is built from TRBV7-9 and TRBJ1-1; maybe TRBD1 (6 bases). V lost 5 bases to trimming and J lost 1 base, with 23 bases between them. The CDR3 totals 18 residues. Looked up from germline, CDR1 is SEHNR and CDR2 is FQNEAQ (reference sequence). The CDR3 DNA sequence: TGTGCCAGCAGCATCCTCGGGGGGGCGAATAACCCGAACACTGAAGCTTTCTTT. It translates to CASSILGGANNPNTEAFF.

CDR3 region: CASSPGVAGGGVTDTQYF. The CDR3 DNA sequence: TGTGCCAGCAGCCCCGGTGTAGCGGGGGGAGGGGTCACAGATACGCAGTATTTT. The chain combines TRBV5-4 with TRBJ2-3; 10 bases match TRBD2. The CDR3 runs to 18 residues. V lost 4 bases and J lost 2; bases outside the gene matches: 13. CDR1 and CDR2 (germline): SGHNT, YYREEE (reference sequence).

The sample holds one count of this clone. This rearrangement joins TRBV7-9 to TRBJ1-5; D call uncertain. V was cut by 0 bases and J by 9 bases, with 9 bases left in between. Germline CDR1 and CDR2: SEHNR and FQNEAQ (reference sequence). The CDR3 has 13 residues. CDR3 loop: CASSLANNRPQHF. In nucleotides, the CDR3 is TGTGCCAGCAGCTTAGCGAATAACAGGCCCCAGCATTTT.

CDR3: CATSRDTQGGFEQYF. Here the CDR3 DNA reads TGTGCCACCAGCAGAGATACGCAGGGTGGGTTCGAGCAGTACTTC. The genes are TRBV15 and TRBJ2-7, with D possibly being TRBD1 (5 bases). The V gene lost 0 bases and the J gene lost 6 bases, with 15 bases spanning the gap. CDR1 is LNHNV and CDR2 is YYDKDF in the germline V gene (reference sequence). This CDR3 has 15 residues.

The rearrangement uses TRBV6-2 or TRBV6-3 and TRBJ1-2, with unresolved D. Germline CDR1 is MNHEY and CDR2 is SVGEGT. The CDR3 contains 14 residues. V lost 5 bases and J lost 4, with 14 bases in between. CDR3 DNA sequence: TGTGCCAGCAGTAATCTGGGAGGTCTCTATGGCTACACCTTC. This sequence encodes CASSNLGGLYGYTF.

In this sample, this clone turned up once. The J gene is TRBJ1-4, the V gene TRBV7-2, with D perhaps TRBD1 (6 bases). The CDR3 contains 15 residues. Germline V CDR1 and CDR2: SGHTA, FQGNSA. Trimming removed 4 bases from V and 4 bases from J, with 13 bases in between. CDR3 residues: CASSSQTGLNEKLFF. The DNA for the CDR3 is TGTGCCAGCAGCTCCCAGACAGGCCTTAATGAAAAACTGTTTTTT. The full variable domain, rest sourced from reference TRBV7-2 and TRBJ1-4, is GAGVSQSPSNKVTEKGKDVELRCDPISGHTALYWYRQSLGQGLEFLIYFQGNSAPDKSGLPSDRFSAERTGGSVSTLTIQRTQQEDSAVYLCASSSQTGLNEKLFFGSGTQLSVL.

This chain joins TRBV7-9 and TRBJ1-1; maybe TRBD1 (5 bases). The V end was cut by 2 bases, the J end by 12 bases, with 10 bases between. Germline V gene lookup returns CDR1 SEHNR and CDR2 FQNEAQ (reference sequence). CDR3 size: 11 residues. In DNA form, the CDR3 reads TGTGCCAGCAGCTTAACAGGCCGACCTTTCTTT. Translating gives CASSLTGRPFF.

This chain connects TRBV5-1 to TRBJ2-2; D may be TRBD2 (6 bases). Trimming shortened V by 5 bases and J by 0 bases, and 14 bases separated the two germline ends. The CDR3 extends over 16 amino acids. CDR1 is SGHRS and CDR2 is YFSETQ in the germline V gene. For the CDR3, the DNA is TGCGCCAGCAGTTCCCGCCCGGGAGCGAACACCGGGGAGCTGTTTTTT. It translates to CASSSRPGANTGELFF.

The genes are TRBV6-2 or TRBV6-3 and TRBJ2-7, with 7 bases matching TRBD2. Germline lookup yields CDR1 MNHEY and CDR2 SVGEGT. V was clipped by 5 bases and J by 2 bases; unmatched bases: 9. The CDR3 runs to 15 residues. CDR3 sequence reads: CASSPQGSGTYEQYF. The CDR3 DNA is TGTGCCAGCAGTCCCCAGGGCAGCGGGACCTACGAGCAGTACTTC.

V and J are TRBV5-1 and TRBJ2-3; 8 bases map to TRBD2. This CDR3 contains 17 residues. Trimming cost V 0 bases and J 1 base; bases outside gene matches: 7. Looked up from germline, CDR1 is SGHRS and CDR2 is YFSETQ. DNA for the CDR3: TGCGCCAGCAGCTTGGGGTTAGCGGGATTCCGCACAGATACGCAGTATTTT. It specifies CASSLGLAGFRTDTQYF.

The chain combines TRBV5-4 with TRBJ1-3; a weak D match, TRBD1 (5 bases). The germline V and J ends were trimmed by 5 bases and 0 bases, with 9 bases remaining between them. From germline, CDR1 is SGHNT and CDR2 YYREEE (reference sequence). The CDR3 covers 14 residues. The CDR3 region has the DNA TGTGCCAGCAGGGAGGGGCTCTCTGGAAACACCATATATTTT. Translating gives CASREGLSGNTIYF.

The chain joins TRBV7-2 to TRBJ2-7; TRBD2 matches at 13 bases. Trimming at V came to 4 bases and at J to 5 bases, leaving 2 bases not matched to a gene. The CDR3 has 14 amino acids. CDR1 and CDR2 (germline): SGHTA, FQGNSA. The CDR3 is CASSWTSGSNEQYF. The CDR3 DNA reads TGTGCCAGCAGCTGGACTAGCGGGAGTAACGAGCAGTACTTC.

In the case of this clone: The junction does not match germline at one end; this may be a read error. The chain employs TRBV3-1 (or the pseudogene TRBV3-2) and TRBJ2-7; D is perhaps TRBD2 (6 bases). Germline loops: CDR1 LGHDT, CDR2 YNNKEL (reference sequence). This CDR3 has 16 amino acids. CDR3 in amino acids: CASTQGGGTFSYEQYF. For the CDR3, the DNA is TGTGCCAGCACCCAAGGAGGCGGGACGTTCTCCTACGAGCAGTACTTC.

The chain uses TRBV15 and TRBJ1-1; D may be TRBD1 (5 bases). This CDR3 region has 14 residues. The V gene's germline CDR1 is LNHNV and CDR2 YYDKDF (reference sequence). Trimming removed 1 base at V and 7 bases at J, with 13 bases between. Here the CDR3 DNA reads TGTGCCACCAGCAGAGGAGAGAAGGGGCTTGAAGCTTTCTTT. Amino acid sequence: CATSRGEKGLEAFF.

The V call is TRBV5-4, the J call TRBJ2-5, with 7 bases matching TRBD2. From germline, CDR1 is SGHNT and CDR2 YYREEE (reference sequence). The CDR3 is made up of 14 amino acids. Trimming took 3 bases from V and 5 from J; bases not matched to a gene: 7. CDR3 sequence (DNA): TGTGCCAGCAGCTCATCCTTGCGGGAGGAGACCCAGTACTTC. As protein: CASSSSLREETQYF.

Remarks on this clone: This sample also contains other DNA sequences that code for the same CDR3. The chain combines TRBV27 with TRBJ1-2, with a tentative D call TRBD1 (6 bases). V was cut by 2 bases and J by 4 bases, with 8 bases left in between. Germline V gene lookup returns CDR1 MNHEY and CDR2 SMNVEV (reference sequence). The CDR3 runs to 13 residues. The CDR3 bases are TGTGCCAGCAGTTTAAGCAGGGGCTATGGCTACACCTTC. Its protein product is CASSLSRGYGYTF.

This sequence joins TRBV6-4 and TRBJ2-2; D not certain. CDR3 length: 13 amino acids. Deletions cut 3 bases from V and 4 bases from J, with 6 bases between. CDR1 and CDR2 from the germline V gene are MRHNA and SNTAGT. The CDR3 protein is CASSEAATGELFF. CDR3 coding DNA: TGTGCCAGCAGTGAGGCCGCCACCGGGGAGCTGTTTTTT.